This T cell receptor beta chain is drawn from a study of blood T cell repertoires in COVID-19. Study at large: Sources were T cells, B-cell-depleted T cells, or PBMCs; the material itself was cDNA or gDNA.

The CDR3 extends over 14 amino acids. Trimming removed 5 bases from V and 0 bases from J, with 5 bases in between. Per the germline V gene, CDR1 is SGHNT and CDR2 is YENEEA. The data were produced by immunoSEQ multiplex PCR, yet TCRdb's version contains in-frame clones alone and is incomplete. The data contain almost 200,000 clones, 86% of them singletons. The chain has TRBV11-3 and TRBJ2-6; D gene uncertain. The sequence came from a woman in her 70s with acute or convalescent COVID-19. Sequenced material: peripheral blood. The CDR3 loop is CASSDTSGANVLTF. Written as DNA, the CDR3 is TGTGCCAGCAGCGACACCTCTGGGGCCAACGTCCTGACTTTC.